The rows below give T cell receptor beta chains drawn from one sample of a study of identical twins. Via MiXCR, TCRdb re-called the 5' RACE reads, giving one row per CDR3 protein. The data show just under 650,000 distinct CDR3 sequences, with just over 7% seen just once and 1.6% held by the top ten. These same records also appear under a second study, on yellow fever vaccine responses in identical twins.

The sample comprised PBMCs. All receptors come from a woman aged 18-30 years in good health. Each CDR3 is given with its conserved first and last residue. A D gene is named only where the DNA matches it firmly. Clone size is given for some rows only: seen once, a few or many times, or a class if the clone is expanded.

size: many; J: TRBJ2-1; V: TRBV7-8; D: TRBD2; CDR3: CASSLGAREGRSYNEQFF; DNA: TGTGCCAGCAGCTTAGGCGCACGGGAGGGCCGCTCCTACAATGAGCAGTTCTTC
size: once; J: TRBJ2-5; V: TRBV12-3/TRBV12-4; D: .; CDR3: CASTLATQETQHF; DNA: TGTGCCAGCACTTTAGCGACGCAAGAGACCCAGCACTTC
size: few; J: TRBJ2-3; V: TRBV20-1; D: .; CDR3: CSAVGGNTDTQYF; DNA: TGCAGTGCCGTCGGAGGTAACACAGATACGCAGTATTTT
size: many; J: TRBJ2-3; V: TRBV12-3/TRBV12-4; D: .; CDR3: CASSTYGVSDTQYF; DNA: TGTGCCAGCAGCACCTATGGGGTTTCGGATACGCAGTATTTT
size: .; J: TRBJ1-5; V: TRBV5-5; D: .; CDR3: CASSSGVGDQPQHF; DNA: TGTGCCAGCAGCTCCGGTGTAGGGGATCAGCCCCAGCATTTT
size: few; J: TRBJ2-2; V: TRBV9; D: .; CDR3: CASSSSNGEFTGELFF; DNA: TGTGCCAGCAGCTCCAGCAACGGGGAGTTCACCGGGGAGCTGTTTTTT
size: few; J: TRBJ2-7; V: TRBV7-9; D: TRBD2; CDR3: CASSRLAGRGDEQYF; DNA: TGTGCCAGCAGCAGACTAGCGGGACGAGGAGACGAGCAGTACTTC
size: many; J: TRBJ2-4; V: TRBV28; D: TRBD2; CDR3: CASSLLASGGGNIQYF; DNA: TGTGCCAGCAGTTTATTGGCTAGCGGCGGGGGGAACATTCAGTACTTC
size: many; J: TRBJ2-2; V: TRBV5-1; D: .; CDR3: CASSLEGTTNTGELFF; DNA: TGCGCCAGCAGCTTGGAAGGGACAACGAACACCGGGGAGCTGTTTTTT
size: .; J: TRBJ1-2; V: TRBV24-1; D: .; CDR3: CATSDFPVNYGYTF; DNA: TGTGCCACCAGTGATTTTCCCGTTAACTATGGCTACACCTTC
size: few; J: TRBJ2-3; V: TRBV2; D: TRBD2; CDR3: CASRGVAGEVRTQYF; DNA: TGTGCCAGCAGGGGCGTGGCGGGGGAGGTTCGGACGCAGTATTTT
size: many; J: TRBJ2-1; V: TRBV12-3/TRBV12-4; D: .; CDR3: CASTLQGYPHNEQFF; DNA: TGTGCCAGCACCCTACAGGGTTACCCCCACAATGAGCAGTTCTTC
size: .; J: TRBJ2-1; V: TRBV5-1; D: .; CDR3: CASSLVGDSVHNEQFF; DNA: TGCGCCAGCAGCTTGGTGGGGGATAGCGTTCACAATGAGCAGTTCTTC
size: .; J: TRBJ1-2; V: TRBV24-1; D: .; CDR3: CATSDLERLTF; DNA: TGTGCCACCAGTGATTTGGAGCGGTTGACCTTC
size: few; J: TRBJ1-1; V: TRBV6-1; D: .; CDR3: CASRQIENTEAFF; DNA: TGTGCCAGCCGACAGATCGAGAACACTGAAGCTTTCTTT